Below, 8 T cell receptor beta chains from the same sample are listed, as sequenced in a study of blood T cell repertoires in COVID-19. The table came from immunoSEQ multiplex PCR; TCRdb's copy has only in-frame clones and leaves some out. The profile shows under 200,000 clones, 82% of them singletons. The specimen sequenced was PBMCs or T cells enriched from blood (not recorded which). These receptors came from a woman in her sixties or seventies with acute COVID-19.

This clone was observed a single time. The chain carries TRBV6-6 and TRBJ2-3; 8 bases line up with TRBD2. This CDR3 has 15 amino acids. Per germline, CDR1 MNHNY and CDR2 SVGAGI (reference sequence). Losses at the gene ends were 6 bases for V and 0 bases for J; bases not matched to a gene: 5. Written as DNA, the CDR3 is TGTGCCAGCAGACCCAGCGGGGGAAGCACAGATACGCAGTATTTT. Translating it yields CASRPSGGSTDTQYF.

The chain combines TRBV3-1 (or the pseudogene TRBV3-2) with TRBJ2-1, with D possibly matching TRBD2 (5 bases). This CDR3 region has 13 residues. V lost 8 bases and J 7 bases, leaving 15 bases between the germline ends. Germline V gene data show CDR1 as LGHDT and CDR2 as YNNKEL (reference sequence). Written as DNA, the CDR3 is TGTGCCAGCGGACCCGACTGGAGGAATGAGCAGTTCTTC. It is translated as CASGPDWRNEQFF.

The V call is TRBV9, the J call TRBJ1-3, with D perhaps TRBD1 (6 bases). The germline V gene encodes CDR1 SGDLS and CDR2 YYNGEE. The ends were cut back, 4 bases at V and 3 bases at J, with 11 bases in the middle. The CDR3 is made up of 14 amino acids. The CDR3: CASSLQGFGNTIYF. The CDR3 DNA sequence: TGTGCCAGCAGCCTCCAGGGGTTTGGAAACACCATATATTTT.

This clone was detected only once. The CDR3, as DNA: TGTGCCAGCAGTGTCCAGGGATACACAGATACGCAGTATTTT. This gives the protein CASSVQGYTDTQYF. The chain uses TRBV6-4 and TRBJ2-3, with D possibly TRBD1 on 5 matching bases. This CDR3 has 14 residues. Germline V gene lookup returns CDR1 MRHNA and CDR2 SNTAGT. V lost 4 bases to trimming and J lost 2 bases, with 10 bases between them.

The chain uses TRBV2 and TRBJ1-4; D is ambiguous. Per germline, CDR1 SNHLY and CDR2 FYNNEI. V dropped 6 bases and J dropped 5 bases, with 28 bases sitting between them. CDR3 size: 19 residues. In nucleotides, the CDR3 is TGTGCCAGCAGCGCCTACGAGTGGCAGGAAACGAACCGAAATGAAAAACTGTTTTTT. As protein: CASSAYEWQETNRNEKLFF.

The gene calls are TRBV7-2 and TRBJ1-4, with D possibly being TRBD1 (6 bases). Trimming cost V 6 bases and J 7 bases, with 18 bases left between them. The germline gives CDR1 SGHTA, CDR2 FQGNSA. The CDR3 sequence is 15 residues long. The CDR3 here is CASRKGTGRSEKLFF. The CDR3 coding sequence is TGTGCCAGCAGGAAGGGAACAGGGCGCTCTGAAAAACTGTTTTTT.

The V gene is TRBV11-3, the J gene TRBJ2-2; the D gene is possibly TRBD2 (7 bases). Per germline, CDR1 SGHNT and CDR2 YENEEA. This CDR3 is built from 15 residues. V was pared by 5 bases and J by 6 bases, with 16 bases between. For the CDR3, the DNA is TGTGCCAGCAGCCCGGCGAGGGGGGGCCCCGGGGAGCTGTTTTTT. It translates to CASSPARGGPGELFF. Filled out from reference TRBV11-3 and TRBJ2-2, the complete variable domain reads EAGVVQSPRYKIIEKKQPVAFWCNPISGHNTLYWYLQNLGQGPELLIRYENEEAVDDSQLPKDRFSAERLKGVDSTLKIQPAELGDSAVYLCASSPARGGPGELFFGEGSRLTVL.

This clone occurred once. The chain has TRBV18 and TRBJ1-4, with a tentative D call TRBD1 (5 bases). The CDR3 has 15 residues. V shed 6 bases and J shed 7 bases, with 18 bases lying between them. The germline V gene has CDR1 KGHSH and CDR2 LQKENI. This chain's CDR3 is CASSASLVGREKLFF. The CDR3 DNA reads as TGTGCCAGCTCTGCTAGTCTGGTGGGGCGTGAAAAACTGTTTTTT.